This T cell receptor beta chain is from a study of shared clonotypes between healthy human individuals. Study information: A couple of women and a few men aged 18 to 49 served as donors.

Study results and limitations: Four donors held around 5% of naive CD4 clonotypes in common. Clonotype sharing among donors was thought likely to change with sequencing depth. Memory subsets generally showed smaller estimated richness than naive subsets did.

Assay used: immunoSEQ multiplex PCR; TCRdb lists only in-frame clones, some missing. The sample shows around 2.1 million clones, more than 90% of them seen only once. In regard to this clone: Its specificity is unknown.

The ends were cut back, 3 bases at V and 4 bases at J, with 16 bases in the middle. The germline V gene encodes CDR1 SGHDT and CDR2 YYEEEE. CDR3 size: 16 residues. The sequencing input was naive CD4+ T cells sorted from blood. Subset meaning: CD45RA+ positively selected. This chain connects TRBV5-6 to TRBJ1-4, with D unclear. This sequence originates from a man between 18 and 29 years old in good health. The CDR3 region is CASSSVGVLYNEKLFF. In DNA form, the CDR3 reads TGTGCCAGCAGCTCCGTTGGAGTATTGTATAATGAAAAACTGTTTTTT.